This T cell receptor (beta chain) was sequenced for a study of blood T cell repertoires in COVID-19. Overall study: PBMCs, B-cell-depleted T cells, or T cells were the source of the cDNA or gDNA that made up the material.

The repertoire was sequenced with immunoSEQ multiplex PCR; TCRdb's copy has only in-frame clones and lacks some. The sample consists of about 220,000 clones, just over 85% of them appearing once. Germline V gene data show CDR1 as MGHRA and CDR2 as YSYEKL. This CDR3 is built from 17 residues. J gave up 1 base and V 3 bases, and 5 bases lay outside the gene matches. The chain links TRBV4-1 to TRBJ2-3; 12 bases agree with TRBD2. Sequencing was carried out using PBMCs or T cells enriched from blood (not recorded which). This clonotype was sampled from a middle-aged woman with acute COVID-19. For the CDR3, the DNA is TGCGCCAGCAGCCAGGAAGGACTAGCGGGGCGCACAGATACGCAGTATTTT. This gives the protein CASSQEGLAGRTDTQYF.